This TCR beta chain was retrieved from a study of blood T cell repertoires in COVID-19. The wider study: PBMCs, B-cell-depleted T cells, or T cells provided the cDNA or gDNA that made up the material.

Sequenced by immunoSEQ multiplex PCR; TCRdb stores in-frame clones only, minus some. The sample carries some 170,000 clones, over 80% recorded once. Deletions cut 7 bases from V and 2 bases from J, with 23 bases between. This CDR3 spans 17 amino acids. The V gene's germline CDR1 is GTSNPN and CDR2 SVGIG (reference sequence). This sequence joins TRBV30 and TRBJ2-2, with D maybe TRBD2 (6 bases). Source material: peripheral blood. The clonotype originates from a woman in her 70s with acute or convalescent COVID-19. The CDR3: CAYQTLAGRGNTGELFF. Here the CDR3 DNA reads TGTGCCTACCAAACTTTAGCTGGGCGGGGAAACACCGGGGAGCTGTTTTTT.